The 27 T cell receptor beta chains given below trace back to one sample, sequenced in a study of blood T cell repertoires in COVID-19. Only in-frame clones appear in the TCRdb table, and some are missing; sequencing was by immunoSEQ multiplex PCR. The sample includes approximately 58,000 clones, around four fifths seen only once; the top ten take under 35%. Input material: peripheral blood. All receptors derive from a man between 60 and 75 years old with COVID-19, enrolled during active disease.

This chain connects TRBV9 to TRBJ2-3; 9 positions agree with TRBD1. V trimming: 7 bases; J trimming: 3 bases; junction bases outside the gene matches: 12. The CDR3 consists of 16 residues. Per the germline V gene, CDR1 is SGDLS and CDR2 is YYNGEE. The CDR3 spells CASSGVRDRVTDTQYF. The CDR3 nucleotides are TGTGCCAGCTCAGGAGTCCGGGACAGGGTTACAGATACGCAGTATTTT.

This chain links TRBV5-1 with TRBJ1-1; D is undetermined. This CDR3 has 14 residues. V shed 2 bases and J shed 0 bases, with 8 bases lying between them. Germline loops: CDR1 SGHRS, CDR2 YFSETQ. CDR3 residues: CASSFPGMNTEAFF. Here the CDR3 DNA reads TGCGCCAGCAGCTTCCCGGGGATGAACACTGAAGCTTTCTTT.

V gene TRBV15 combines with J gene TRBJ2-1; weak D call: TRBD1 (6 bases). Trimming shortened V by 1 base and J by 5 bases, and 12 bases separated the two germline ends. The CDR3 has 15 amino acids. Germline assignment: CDR1 LNHNV and CDR2 YYDKDF (reference sequence). The CDR3 region is CATSRGGHVDNEQFF. The CDR3 bases are TGTGCCACCAGCAGAGGGGGACATGTGGACAATGAGCAGTTCTTC.

V and J are TRBV9 and TRBJ1-2; the D gene is possibly TRBD1 (6 bases). Trimming took off 1 base at V and 0 bases at J, with 10 bases between the two ends. The CDR3 covers 15 residues. In germline, CDR1 is SGDLS, CDR2 YYNGEE. For the CDR3, the DNA is TGTGCCAGCAGCGTATCAGGGGCAGCTAACTATGGCTACACCTTC. Its protein is CASSVSGAANYGYTF.

The V gene is TRBV29-1, the J gene TRBJ2-4; 12 nucleotides align to TRBD1. Looked up from germline, CDR1 is SQVTM and CDR2 is ANQGSEA. V was clipped by 4 bases and J by 0 bases; unmatched bases: 13. This CDR3 is built from 19 residues. The CDR3 DNA sequence: TGCAGCGTTGCCCCGGGACAGGGGGCCGGGACTGTAGCCAAAAACATTCAGTACTTC. Protein sequence: CSVAPGQGAGTVAKNIQYF.

The chain links TRBV19 to TRBJ2-7; D is uncertain. V gave up 6 bases and J gave up 3 bases, with 18 bases separating them. The length of the CDR3 is 15 residues. Germline CDR1 reads LNHDA; CDR2 reads SQIVND (reference sequence). The CDR3 DNA reads as TGTGCCAGTAGCCGAACCCCCACAAGACTCTACGAGCAGTACTTC. It translates to CASSRTPTRLYEQYF.

This chain uses TRBV4-1 with TRBJ2-1; perhaps TRBD2 as D (5 bases). The CDR3 loop spans 16 amino acids. The V end lost 5 bases, the J end lost 0 bases, and 14 bases lay between the germline ends. Per germline, CDR1 MGHRA and CDR2 YSYEKL. This CDR3 is CASSSRVGSSYNEQFF. CDR3 nucleotides: TGCGCCAGCAGCTCGAGGGTGGGGAGCTCCTACAATGAGCAGTTCTTC.

In this sample, this clone turned up once. This chain connects TRBV5-1 to TRBJ2-6; a weak D match, TRBD1 (6 bases). V was pared by 4 bases and J by 3 bases, with 8 bases between. The CDR3 spans 14 residues. Germline V lookup: CDR1 SGHRS, CDR2 YFSETQ. The CDR3 here is CASSGDIGANVLTF. The CDR3 bases are TGCGCCAGCAGCGGGGACATTGGGGCCAACGTCCTGACTTTC.

The sample holds a few counts of this clone. This rearrangement joins TRBV6-5 to TRBJ2-2; weak D call: TRBD2 (5 bases). The CDR3 length is 14 residues. V was trimmed by 6 bases and J by 5 bases, leaving 13 bases between them. CDR1 and CDR2 (germline): MNHEY, SVGAGI. Written as DNA, the CDR3 is TGTGCCAGCAGGGAGGTCCACTGGACCGGGGAGCTGTTTTTT. Translated, it gives CASREVHWTGELFF.

This clone has a handful of counts. The rearrangement uses TRBV3-1 (or the pseudogene TRBV3-2) and TRBJ2-7; 7 bases agree with TRBD1. This CDR3 contains 13 residues. From germline, CDR1 is LGHDT and CDR2 YNNKEL (reference sequence). After removal of 5 bases from V and 2 bases from J, the junction contained 3 bases not matched to a gene. As DNA, the CDR3 is TGTGCCAGCAGCAACGGACAGGCCTACGAGCAGTACTTC. It codes for CASSNGQAYEQYF.

The chain couples TRBV13 to TRBJ2-3; 7 nucleotides align to TRBD2. Germline V gene data show CDR1 as PRHDT and CDR2 as FYEKMQ (reference sequence). The CDR3 is made up of 16 amino acids. The V gene end was trimmed by 2 bases and the J gene end by 2 bases; junction bases not matched to a gene: 7. The CDR3 DNA is TGTGCCAGCAGCTTACGGGCGGGGGAGATCACAGATACGCAGTATTTT. Encoded protein: CASSLRAGEITDTQYF.

The table lists this clone with a few counts. This chain uses TRBV7-2 with TRBJ2-1; 8 bases are shared with TRBD1. CDR1 and CDR2 from the germline V gene are SGHTA and FQGNSA. V trimming: 5 bases; J trimming: 7 bases; junction bases outside the gene matches: 4. The CDR3 sequence is 13 residues long. The CDR3 sequence: CASSPDRVNEQFF. The CDR3 DNA reads as TGTGCCAGCAGCCCGGACAGGGTAAATGAGCAGTTCTTC. The full variable domain, completed using reference TRBV7-2 and TRBJ2-1, is GAGVSQSPSNKVTEKGKDVELRCDPISGHTALYWYRQSLGQGLEFLIYFQGNSAPDKSGLPSDRFSAERTGGSVSTLTIQRTQQEDSAVYLCASSPDRVNEQFFGPGTRLTVL.

The genes are TRBV11-2 and TRBJ2-5, with D maybe TRBD2 (6 bases). V lost 5 bases, J lost 7 bases, and 11 bases lay in between. Per the germline V gene, CDR1 is SGHAT and CDR2 is FQNNGV. The CDR3 loop spans 12 amino acids. CDR3 residues: CASSKEGGTQYF. CDR3 in DNA: TGTGCCAGCAGCAAAGAGGGAGGGACCCAGTACTTC.

CDR3 in DNA: TGTGCCAGCAGCGTCGGCAGGGCCACTGAAGCTTTCTTT. It encodes CASSVGRATEAFF. The rearrangement links TRBV27 to TRBJ1-1, with D maybe TRBD1 (5 bases). The CDR3 totals 13 residues. Trimming removed 6 bases from V and 4 bases from J, with 12 bases in between. The V gene's germline CDR1 is MNHEY and CDR2 SMNVEV (reference sequence).

The V and J genes are TRBV4-2 and TRBJ1-1; 7 positions match TRBD1. Germline assignment: CDR1 LGHNA and CDR2 YNFKEQ. This CDR3 has 18 residues. Trimming took 3 bases from V and 3 from J; bases not matched to a gene: 16. CDR3 residues: CASSHSLAGGRGDTEAFF. Written as DNA, the CDR3 is TGTGCCAGCAGCCACAGCTTGGCGGGGGGCAGGGGGGACACTGAAGCTTTCTTT.

The chain joins TRBV7-9 to TRBJ2-5; D unresolved. Germline V CDR1 and CDR2: SEHNR, FQNEAQ (reference sequence). With 5 bases removed from V and 0 bases from J, the gap between germline ends came to 7 bases. The CDR3 has 13 amino acids. The CDR3 DNA reads as TGTGCCAGCAGCAGAGACTACCAAGAGACCCAGTACTTC. It yields the protein CASSRDYQETQYF.

This clone appeared a few times. This sequence joins TRBV6-5 and TRBJ2-5, with TRBD2 identical over 7 bases. CDR3 length: 16 amino acids. Losses at the gene ends were 1 base for V and 2 bases for J; bases not matched to a gene: 7. Per germline, CDR1 MNHEY and CDR2 SVGAGI. CDR3: CASSYFGGGLQETQYF. CDR3 bases: TGTGCCAGCAGTTACTTCGGCGGGGGATTACAAGAGACCCAGTACTTC.

The chain links TRBV7-2 to TRBJ2-7; TRBD2 matches 13 bases. Unmatched junction bases numbered 7, after V lost 5 bases and J lost 3 bases. The CDR3 is 16 amino acids. Germline assignment: CDR1 SGHTA and CDR2 FQGNSA. The CDR3 loop is CASSPEGLAGVYEQYF. The DNA of the CDR3 is TGTGCCAGCAGCCCGGAAGGACTAGCGGGAGTCTACGAGCAGTACTTC.

The rearrangement links TRBV6-5 to TRBJ1-1; TRBD1 matches at 7 bases. The CDR3 consists of 13 residues. Trimming cost V 5 bases and J 5 bases; bases outside gene matches: 5. Per the germline V gene, CDR1 is MNHEY and CDR2 is SVGAGI. The CDR3 protein is CASSLDRRTEAFF. DNA for the CDR3: TGTGCCAGCAGTCTGGACAGGAGGACTGAAGCTTTCTTT.

The genes are TRBV6-5 and TRBJ2-5; TRBD1 matches 7 bases. CDR1 is MNHEY and CDR2 is SVGAGI in the germline V gene. The CDR3 runs 15 residues. The ends lost 6 bases at V and 5 bases at J; junction bases unmatched: 12. DNA for the CDR3: TGTGCCAGCAGCCCAACTCAGGGCAGGGGGGAGACCCAGTACTTC. Protein sequence: CASSPTQGRGETQYF.

V is TRBV19 and J is TRBJ2-1, with 8 bases matching TRBD2. Germline-derived CDR1 and CDR2 are LNHDA and SQIVND (reference sequence). The CDR3 totals 17 residues. J lost 9 bases, V lost 2 bases, and 15 bases had no gene match. The CDR3 loop is CASSIPPGAGAQTEQFF. As DNA, the CDR3 is TGTGCCAGTAGTATACCCCCCGGAGCGGGAGCTCAGACTGAGCAGTTCTTC.

The rearrangement links TRBV5-1 to TRBJ1-2, with D possibly TRBD1 on 5 matching bases. The CDR3 spans 14 residues. Germline loops: CDR1 SGHRS, CDR2 YFSETQ. Trimming removed 4 bases at V and 3 bases at J, with 13 bases between. The DNA of the CDR3 is TGCGCCAGCAGCCAACAGGCAACGGACTATGGCTACACCTTC. This translates into CASSQQATDYGYTF. Looking up the rest from reference TRBV5-1 and TRBJ1-2 gives the full variable domain: KAGVTQTPRYLIKTRGQQVTLSCSPISGHRSVSWYQQTPGQGLQFLFEYFSETQRNKGNFPGRFSGRQFSNSRSEMNVSTLELGDSALYLCASSQQATDYGYTFGSGTRLTVV.

The chain uses TRBV14 and TRBJ2-6; a possible D gene is TRBD2 (7 bases). Trimming removed 2 bases from V and 0 bases from J, with 14 bases in between. Germline-derived CDR1 and CDR2 are SGHDN and FVKESK. The CDR3 sequence is 18 residues long. CDR3 protein: CASSQPGGQSSGANVLTF. CDR3 DNA sequence: TGTGCCAGCAGCCAACCCGGGGGGCAGAGCTCTGGGGCCAACGTCCTGACTTTC. The whole variable domain, filled in from reference TRBV14 and TRBJ2-6, reads EAGVTQFPSHSVIEKGQTVTLRCDPISGHDNLYWYRRVMGKEIKFLLHFVKESKQDESGMPNNRFLAERTGGTYSTLKVQPAELEDSGVYFCASSQPGGQSSGANVLTFGAGSRLTVL.

A single count supports this clone. J is TRBJ2-3 and V is TRBV10-3; a weak D match, TRBD2 (6 bases). CDR3 size: 14 residues. Per germline, CDR1 ENHRY and CDR2 SYGVKD. V shed 9 bases and J shed 2 bases, with 15 bases lying between them. CDR3 sequence (DNA): TGTGCCATTGCTAGCGACTCTCCCACAGATACGCAGTATTTT. This sequence encodes CAIASDSPTDTQYF.

This clone occurred a few times. V usage is TRBV7-9 and J usage is TRBJ1-6; weak D call: TRBD1 (6 bases). Germline loops: CDR1 SEHNR, CDR2 FQNEAQ (reference sequence). With 4 bases removed from V and 5 bases from J, the gap between germline ends came to 12 bases. This CDR3 region has 15 residues. The CDR3 loop reads CASSYYRDNNSPLHF. CDR3 nucleotide sequence: TGTGCCAGCAGCTATTACAGGGACAATAATTCACCCCTCCACTTT.

The V gene is TRBV3-1 (or the pseudogene TRBV3-2), the J gene TRBJ2-2; D possibly corresponds to TRBD1 (5 bases). Germline CDR1 reads LGHDT; CDR2 reads YNNKEL (reference sequence). The length of the CDR3 is 18 residues. Deletions cut 7 bases from V and 1 base from J, with 22 bases between. The CDR3 here is CASTNTGRLQENTGELFF. The CDR3 bases are TGTGCCAGCACCAATACGGGCCGGTTACAGGAGAACACCGGGGAGCTGTTTTTT.

The table lists this clone with a few counts. The chain has TRBV9 and TRBJ2-7; 8 bases match TRBD1. From germline, CDR1 is SGDLS and CDR2 YYNGEE. V was pared by 4 bases and J by 2 bases, with 5 bases of the junction left unmatched. This CDR3 spans 14 amino acids. The CDR3 is CASSPQGAPYEQYF. CDR3 nucleotide sequence: TGTGCCAGCAGCCCCCAGGGGGCCCCCTACGAGCAGTACTTC.